This paragraph covers one TCR beta chain sequence. Its target is not known. This sample stems from a study of cytomegalovirus exposure and HLA in healthy donors. As for the study in general: Membership in the Caucasian-associated ancestry cluster was found for about four fifths of 300 to 400 genotyped donors. Points from the study as a whole: The authors later found HLA-associated TCR beta chains more clonally expanded than equally common others. Fewer N-insertions than the 666-donor mean were reportedly shown by an Asian-associated ancestry cluster in a later analysis. Later analysis associated a missense DCLRE1C variant with TCR beta V- and J-gene trimming.

Both 60 Vbeta primers and 13 Jbeta primers went into the PCR. Data came from immunoSEQ multiplex PCR; TCRdb stores just in-frame clones and leaves some out. The table lists roughly 200,000 clones, roughly 78% of them singletons, with over 1.5% in the top ten. Deletions cut 8 bases from V and 8 bases from J, with 18 bases between. Germline values: CDR1 LNHDA, CDR2 SQIVND (reference sequence). The CDR3 extends over 13 amino acids. The chain uses TRBV19 and TRBJ1-2, with TRBD1 as a possible D gene (6 bases). The clonotype comes from a girl aged 5-17 years in good health and CMV-seropositive. The specimen was PBMCs. CDR3 sequence: CASDPTGMSGYTF. Written as DNA, the CDR3 is TGTGCCAGTGACCCTACAGGGATGAGCGGCTACACCTTC.